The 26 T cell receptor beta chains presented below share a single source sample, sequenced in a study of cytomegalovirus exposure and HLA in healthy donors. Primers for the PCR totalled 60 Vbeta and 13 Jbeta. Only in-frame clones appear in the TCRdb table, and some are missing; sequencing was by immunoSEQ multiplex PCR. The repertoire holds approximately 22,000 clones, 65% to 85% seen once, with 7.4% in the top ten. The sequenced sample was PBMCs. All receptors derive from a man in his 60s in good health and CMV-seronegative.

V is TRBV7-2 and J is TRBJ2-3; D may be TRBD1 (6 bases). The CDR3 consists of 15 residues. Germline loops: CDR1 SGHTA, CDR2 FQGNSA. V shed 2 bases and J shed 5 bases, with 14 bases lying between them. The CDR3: CASSLRLQGEDTQYF. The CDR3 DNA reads TGTGCCAGCAGCTTAAGGTTACAGGGTGAAGATACGCAGTATTTT.

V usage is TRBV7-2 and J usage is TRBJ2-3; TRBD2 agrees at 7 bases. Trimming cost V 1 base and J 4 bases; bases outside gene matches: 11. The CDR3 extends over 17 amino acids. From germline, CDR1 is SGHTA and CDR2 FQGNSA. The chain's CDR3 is CASSLGRGGSWSDTQYF. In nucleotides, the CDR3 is TGTGCCAGCAGCTTAGGGCGGGGCGGGAGCTGGTCAGATACGCAGTATTTT.

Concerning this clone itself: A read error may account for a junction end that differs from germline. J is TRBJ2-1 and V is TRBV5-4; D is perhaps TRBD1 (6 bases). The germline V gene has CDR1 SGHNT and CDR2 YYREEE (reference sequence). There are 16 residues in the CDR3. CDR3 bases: TGTGCCGGCAGCTCCGGCACGGGACACCCCCAAAGGGGGCAGTTCTTC. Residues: CAGSSGTGHPQRGQFF.

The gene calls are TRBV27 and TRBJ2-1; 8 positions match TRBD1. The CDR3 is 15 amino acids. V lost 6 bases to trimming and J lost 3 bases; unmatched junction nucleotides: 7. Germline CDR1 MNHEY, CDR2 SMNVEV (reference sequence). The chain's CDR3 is CASRGDRSVYNEQFF. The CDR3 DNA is TGTGCCAGCAGGGGGGACAGGTCGGTCTACAATGAGCAGTTCTTC.

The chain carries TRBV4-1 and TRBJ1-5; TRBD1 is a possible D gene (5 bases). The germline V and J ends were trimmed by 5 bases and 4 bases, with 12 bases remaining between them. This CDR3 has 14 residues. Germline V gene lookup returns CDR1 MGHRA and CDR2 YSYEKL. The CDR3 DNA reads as TGCGCCAGCAGCGATGCTGGGGCAAATCAGCCCCAGCATTTT. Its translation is CASSDAGANQPQHF.

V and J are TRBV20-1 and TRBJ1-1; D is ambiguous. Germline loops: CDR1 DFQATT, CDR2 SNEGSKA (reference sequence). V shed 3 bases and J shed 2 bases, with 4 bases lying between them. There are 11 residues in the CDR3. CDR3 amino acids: CSASYNTEAFF. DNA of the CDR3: TGCAGTGCTAGCTACAACACTGAAGCTTTCTTT.

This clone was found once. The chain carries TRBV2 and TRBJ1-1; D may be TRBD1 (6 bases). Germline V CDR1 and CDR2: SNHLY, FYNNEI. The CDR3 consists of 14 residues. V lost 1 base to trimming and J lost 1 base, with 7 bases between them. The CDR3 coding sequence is TGTGCCAGCAGTGAAGTCAGGGGGAACACTGAAGCTTTCTTT. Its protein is CASSEVRGNTEAFF.

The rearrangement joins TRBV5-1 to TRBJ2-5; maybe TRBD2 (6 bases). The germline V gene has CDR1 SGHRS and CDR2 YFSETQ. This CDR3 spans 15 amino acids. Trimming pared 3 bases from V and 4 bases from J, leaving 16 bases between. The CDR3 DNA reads TGCGCCAGCAGCTCGACCGGGGGAACCCCAGAGACCCAGTACTTC. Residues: CASSSTGGTPETQYF.

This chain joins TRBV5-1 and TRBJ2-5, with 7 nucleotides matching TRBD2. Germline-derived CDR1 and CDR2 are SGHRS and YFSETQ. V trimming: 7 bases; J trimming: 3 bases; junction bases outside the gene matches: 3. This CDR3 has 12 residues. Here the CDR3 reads CASLGGEETQYF. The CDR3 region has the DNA TGCGCCAGCTTGGGGGGGGAAGAGACCCAGTACTTC.

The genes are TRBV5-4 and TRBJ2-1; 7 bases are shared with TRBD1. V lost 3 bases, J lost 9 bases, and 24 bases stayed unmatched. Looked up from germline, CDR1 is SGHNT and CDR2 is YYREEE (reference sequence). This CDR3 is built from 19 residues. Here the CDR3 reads CASSSEEQGRNGRSSEQFF. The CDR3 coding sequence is TGTGCCAGCAGCTCCGAAGAACAGGGGCGCAATGGCCGAAGCAGTGAGCAGTTCTTC.

The CDR3 DNA is TGCGCCAGCAGCCAAGGACTAGCGGGGATTTACGAGCAGTACTTC. It translates to CASSQGLAGIYEQYF. V usage is TRBV4-3 and J usage is TRBJ2-7, with 11 bases that match TRBD2. The germline V gene encodes CDR1 LGHNA and CDR2 YSLEER. V was pared by 1 base and J by 4 bases, with 3 bases of the junction left unmatched. The CDR3 spans 15 residues.

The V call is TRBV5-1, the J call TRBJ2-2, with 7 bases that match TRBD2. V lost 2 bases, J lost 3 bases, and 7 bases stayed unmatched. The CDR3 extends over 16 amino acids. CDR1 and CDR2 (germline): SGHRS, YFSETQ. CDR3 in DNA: TGCGCCAGCAGCTTTACTAGCGACTCCCACACCGGGGAGCTGTTTTTT. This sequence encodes CASSFTSDSHTGELFF.

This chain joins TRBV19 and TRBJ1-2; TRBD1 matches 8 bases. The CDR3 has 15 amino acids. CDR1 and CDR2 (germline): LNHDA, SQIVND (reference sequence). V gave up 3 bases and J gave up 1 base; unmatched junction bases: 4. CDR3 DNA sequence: TGTGCCAGTAGTATGTTGACAGGGGTTAACTATGGCTACACCTTC. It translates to CASSMLTGVNYGYTF.

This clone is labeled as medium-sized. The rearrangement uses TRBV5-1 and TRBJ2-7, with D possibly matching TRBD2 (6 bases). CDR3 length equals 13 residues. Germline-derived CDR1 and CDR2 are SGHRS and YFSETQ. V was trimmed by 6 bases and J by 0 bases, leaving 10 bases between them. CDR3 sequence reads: CASKMDYSYEQYF. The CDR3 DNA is TGCGCCAGCAAAATGGACTACTCCTACGAGCAGTACTTC.

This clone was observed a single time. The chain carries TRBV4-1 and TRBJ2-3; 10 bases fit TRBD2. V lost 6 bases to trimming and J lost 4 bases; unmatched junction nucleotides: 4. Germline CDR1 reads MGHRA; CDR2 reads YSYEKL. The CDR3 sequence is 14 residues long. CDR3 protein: CASRRAGGADTQYF. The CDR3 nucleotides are TGCGCCAGCAGGAGAGCGGGAGGGGCAGATACGCAGTATTTT.

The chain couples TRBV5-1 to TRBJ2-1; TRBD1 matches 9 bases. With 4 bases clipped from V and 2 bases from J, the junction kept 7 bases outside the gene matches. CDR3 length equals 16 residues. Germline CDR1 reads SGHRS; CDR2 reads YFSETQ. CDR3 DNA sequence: TGCGCCAGCAGCCGGACAGGGGTGGAAACCTACAATGAGCAGTTCTTC. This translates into CASSRTGVETYNEQFF. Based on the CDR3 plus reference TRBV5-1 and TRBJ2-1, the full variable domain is KAGVTQTPRYLIKTRGQQVTLSCSPISGHRSVSWYQQTPGQGLQFLFEYFSETQRNKGNFPGRFSGRQFSNSRSEMNVSTLELGDSALYLCASSRTGVETYNEQFFGPGTRLTVL.

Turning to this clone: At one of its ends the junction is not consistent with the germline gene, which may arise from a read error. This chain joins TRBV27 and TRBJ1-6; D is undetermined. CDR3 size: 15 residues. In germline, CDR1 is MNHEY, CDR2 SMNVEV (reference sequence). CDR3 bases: TGTTCCAGCAGTTTAAGTAACGGAGGTAATTCACCCCTCCACTTC. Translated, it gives CSSSLSNGGNSPLHF.

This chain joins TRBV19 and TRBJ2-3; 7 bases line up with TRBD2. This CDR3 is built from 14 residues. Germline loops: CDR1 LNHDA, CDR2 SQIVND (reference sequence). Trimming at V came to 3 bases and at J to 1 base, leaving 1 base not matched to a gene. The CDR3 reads CASSISGRTDTQYF. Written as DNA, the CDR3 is TGTGCCAGTAGTATTAGCGGGCGCACAGATACGCAGTATTTT. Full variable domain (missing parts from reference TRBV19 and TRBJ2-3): DGGITQSPKYLFRKEGQNVTLSCEQNLNHDAMYWYRQDPGQGLRLIYYSQIVNDFQKGDIAEGYSVSREKKESFPLTVTSAQKNPTAFYLCASSISGRTDTQYFGPGTRLTVL.

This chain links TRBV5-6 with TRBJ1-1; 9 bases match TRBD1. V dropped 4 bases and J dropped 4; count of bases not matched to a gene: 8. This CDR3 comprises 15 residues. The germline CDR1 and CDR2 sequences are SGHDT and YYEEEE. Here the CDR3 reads CASSSYRGRITEAFF. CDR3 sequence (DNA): TGTGCCAGCAGCAGTTACAGGGGGCGAATCACTGAAGCTTTCTTT.

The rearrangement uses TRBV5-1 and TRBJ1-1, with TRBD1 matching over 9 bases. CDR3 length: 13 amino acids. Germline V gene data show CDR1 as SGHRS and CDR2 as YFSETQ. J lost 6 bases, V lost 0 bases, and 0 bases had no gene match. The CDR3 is CASSLGQGAEAFF. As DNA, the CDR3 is TGCGCCAGCAGCTTGGGACAGGGGGCTGAAGCTTTCTTT.

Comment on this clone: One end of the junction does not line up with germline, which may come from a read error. CDR3 protein: CASCLLTAGGRQETQYF. CDR3 sequence (DNA): TGCGCCAGCTGCTTGCTTACCGCAGGGGGGCGCCAAGAGACCCAGTACTTC. J is TRBJ2-5 and V is TRBV5-1, with a tentative D call TRBD1 (7 bases). The CDR3 is 17 residues long. Germline V gene lookup returns CDR1 SGHRS and CDR2 YFSETQ.

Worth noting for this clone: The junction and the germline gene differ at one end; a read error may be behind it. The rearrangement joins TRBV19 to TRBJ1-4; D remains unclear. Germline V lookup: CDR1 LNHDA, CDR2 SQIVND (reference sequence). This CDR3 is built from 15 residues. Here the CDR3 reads CPSSIWAAEDEKLFF. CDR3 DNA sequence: TGTCCCAGTAGTATTTGGGCAGCTGAAGATGAAAAACTGTTTTTT.

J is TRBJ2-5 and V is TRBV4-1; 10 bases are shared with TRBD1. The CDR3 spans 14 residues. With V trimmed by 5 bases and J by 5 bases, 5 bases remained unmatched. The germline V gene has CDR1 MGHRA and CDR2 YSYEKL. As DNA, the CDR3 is TGCGCCAGCAGCTCCGGACAGGGGGGTGAGACCCAGTACTTC. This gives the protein CASSSGQGGETQYF.

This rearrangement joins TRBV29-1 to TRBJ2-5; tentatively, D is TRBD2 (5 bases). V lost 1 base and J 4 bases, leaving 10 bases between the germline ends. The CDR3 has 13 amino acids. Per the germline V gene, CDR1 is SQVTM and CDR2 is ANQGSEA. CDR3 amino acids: CSVEVSGTETQYF. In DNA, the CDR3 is TGCAGCGTTGAAGTATCGGGAACAGAGACCCAGTACTTC.

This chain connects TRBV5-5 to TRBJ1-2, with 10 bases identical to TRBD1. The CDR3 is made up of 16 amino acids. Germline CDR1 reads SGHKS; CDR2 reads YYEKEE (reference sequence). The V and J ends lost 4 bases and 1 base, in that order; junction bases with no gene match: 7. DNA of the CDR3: TGTGCCAGCAGCCCGGGACAGGGGCAGTATAACTATGGCTACACCTTC. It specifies CASSPGQGQYNYGYTF. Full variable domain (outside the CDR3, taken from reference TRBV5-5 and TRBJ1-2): DAGVTQSPTHLIKTRGQQVTLRCSPISGHKSVSWYQQVLGQGPQFIFQYYEKEERGRGNFPDRFSARQFPNYSSELNVNALLLGDSALYLCASSPGQGQYNYGYTFGSGTRLTVV.

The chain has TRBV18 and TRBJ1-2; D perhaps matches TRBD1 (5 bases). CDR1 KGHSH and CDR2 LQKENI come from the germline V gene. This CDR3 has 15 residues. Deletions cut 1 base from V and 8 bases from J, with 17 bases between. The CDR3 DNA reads TGTGCCAGCTCACCACAACGGGACGTAGCGGACGGCTACACCTTC. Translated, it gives CASSPQRDVADGYTF.